Listed below are T cell receptor beta chains from one sample, sequenced in a study of control samples from healthy donors and cancer patients. The protocol was immunoSEQ multiplex PCR, while the TCRdb copy is restricted to in-frame clones and leaves out a portion. This sample has around 250,000 clones, with roughly 82% found just once. The sequenced sample consisted of PBMCs. These receptors came from an older woman with lung cancer. CDR3s include the opening cysteine and the closing phenylalanine or tryptophan. The order of the fields is D gene, V gene, J gene, clone size, CDR3 protein, CDR3 DNA. D genes are given only for firm matches. Only part of the rows carry a size: once, few, many, or a class if the clone is expanded.

d_call: TRBD1
v_call: TRBV18
j_call: TRBJ2-4
clone_size: few
cdr3_aa: CASSPGQGASSAKNIQYF
cdr3_nt: TGTGCCAGCTCACCGGGACAGGGGGCAAGTTCAGCCAAAAACATTCAGTACTTC

d_call: NA
v_call: TRBV11-2
j_call: TRBJ2-1
clone_size: few
cdr3_aa: CASSFRTGYNEQFF
cdr3_nt: TGTGCCAGCAGCTTCAGGACTGGATACAATGAGCAGTTCTTC

d_call: TRBD1
v_call: TRBV14
j_call: TRBJ2-5
clone_size: few
cdr3_aa: CASSQGWDRGLKTQYF
cdr3_nt: TGTGCCAGCAGCCAAGGCTGGGACAGGGGGCTAAAGACCCAGTACTTC

d_call: NA
v_call: TRBV19
j_call: TRBJ1-6
clone_size: NA
cdr3_aa: CASRPAGTINSPLHF
cdr3_nt: TGTGCCAGTAGACCTGCCGGGACCATAAATTCACCCCTCCACTTT

d_call: NA
v_call: TRBV27
j_call: TRBJ2-7
clone_size: NA
cdr3_aa: CASSLSGVVYEQYF
cdr3_nt: TGTGCCAGCAGTTTATCAGGGGTGGTGTACGAGCAGTACTTC

d_call: TRBD2
v_call: TRBV10-3
j_call: TRBJ2-3
clone_size: NA
cdr3_aa: CAISRSLAGSTDTQYF
cdr3_nt: TGTGCCATCAGCCGATCATTAGCGGGGAGCACAGATACGCAGTATTTT

d_call: NA
v_call: TRBV7-9
j_call: TRBJ1-4
clone_size: NA
cdr3_aa: CASSLLMATNEKLFF
cdr3_nt: TGTGCCAGCAGCTTACTGATGGCAACTAATGAAAAACTGTTTTTT

d_call: NA
v_call: TRBV2
j_call: TRBJ2-2
clone_size: NA
cdr3_aa: CASSEGRGLSTGELFF
cdr3_nt: TGTGCCAGCAGTGAAGGCAGGGGCCTGAGCACCGGGGAGCTGTTTTTT

d_call: NA
v_call: TRBV21-1
j_call: TRBJ1-3
clone_size: NA
cdr3_aa: CARGFQSSGNTIYF
cdr3_nt: TGTGCCAGGGGGTTCCAGTCCTCTGGAAACACCATATATTTT

d_call: TRBD1
v_call: TRBV5-6
j_call: TRBJ1-2
clone_size: few
cdr3_aa: CASSTQGDWGYGYTF
cdr3_nt: TGTGCCAGCAGCACACAGGGGGATTGGGGCTATGGCTACACCTTC

d_call: NA
v_call: TRBV2
j_call: TRBJ1-5
clone_size: NA
cdr3_aa: CASSGTGNQPQHF
cdr3_nt: TGTGCCAGCAGTGGGACAGGCAATCAGCCCCAGCATTTT

d_call: TRBD2
v_call: TRBV9
j_call: TRBJ2-2
clone_size: few
cdr3_aa: CASSFAGGNTGELFF
cdr3_nt: TGTGCCAGCAGTTTTGCGGGGGGCAACACCGGGGAGCTGTTTTTT

d_call: NA
v_call: TRBV2
j_call: TRBJ1-5
clone_size: NA
cdr3_aa: CASSEFGTSNQPQHF
cdr3_nt: TGTGCCAGCAGTGAATTCGGGACAAGCAATCAGCCCCAGCATTTT

d_call: NA
v_call: TRBV10-1
j_call: TRBJ2-2
clone_size: NA
cdr3_aa: CASSALANTGELFF
cdr3_nt: TGCGCCAGCAGTGCTCTAGCGAACACCGGGGAGCTGTTTTTT

d_call: TRBD1
v_call: TRBV7-3
j_call: TRBJ1-1
clone_size: NA
cdr3_aa: CASSETGALNTEAFF
cdr3_nt: TGTGCCAGCAGCGAAACAGGGGCCCTAAACACTGAAGCTTTCTTT

d_call: TRBD1
v_call: TRBV6-5
j_call: TRBJ1-1
clone_size: few
cdr3_aa: CASSTGGTEAFF
cdr3_nt: TGTGCCAGCAGTACAGGGGGCACTGAAGCTTTCTTT

d_call: NA
v_call: TRBV5-4
j_call: TRBJ2-5
clone_size: NA
cdr3_aa: CASSLLLSTQYF
cdr3_nt: TGTGCCAGCAGCTTGCTGCTCTCGACCCAGTACTTC

d_call: TRBD2
v_call: TRBV19
j_call: TRBJ2-1
clone_size: once
cdr3_aa: CASSGLAGVNEQFF
cdr3_nt: TGTGCCAGTAGTGGGCTAGCGGGAGTAAATGAGCAGTTCTTC

d_call: TRBD1
v_call: TRBV5-6
j_call: TRBJ2-3
clone_size: once
cdr3_aa: CASSLGQGVMDTQYF
cdr3_nt: TGTGCCAGCAGCTTGGGACAGGGGGTGATGGATACGCAGTATTTT

d_call: NA
v_call: TRBV15
j_call: TRBJ2-7
clone_size: once
cdr3_aa: CATSRDLDEAYEQYF
cdr3_nt: TGTGCCACCAGCAGAGATCTAGACGAAGCCTACGAGCAGTACTTC

d_call: NA
v_call: TRBV19
j_call: TRBJ1-6
clone_size: NA
cdr3_aa: CASSEAGSWGSTPLHF
cdr3_nt: TGTGCCAGTAGTGAAGCGGGGAGTTGGGGATCGACACCCCTCCACTTT

d_call: NA
v_call: TRBV5-5
j_call: TRBJ1-5
clone_size: NA
cdr3_aa: CASSSLQGPPEQPQHF
cdr3_nt: TGTGCCAGCAGCTCGTTGCAGGGCCCTCCTGAACAGCCCCAGCATTTT

d_call: NA
v_call: TRBV3-1/TRBV3-2
j_call: TRBJ2-5
clone_size: NA
cdr3_aa: CASSYRAIAETQYF
cdr3_nt: TGTGCCAGCAGCTACAGGGCCATAGCGGAGACCCAGTACTTC

d_call: NA
v_call: TRBV3-1/TRBV3-2
j_call: TRBJ2-3
clone_size: NA
cdr3_aa: CASSPLGGGTDTQYF
cdr3_nt: TGTGCCAGCAGCCCGTTGGGCGGGGGCACAGATACGCAGTATTTT

d_call: NA
v_call: TRBV4-1
j_call: TRBJ1-2
clone_size: NA
cdr3_aa: CASSQVLENYGYTF
cdr3_nt: TGCGCCAGCAGCCAAGTTCTAGAAAACTATGGCTACACCTTC

d_call: NA
v_call: TRBV7-3
j_call: TRBJ2-7
clone_size: once
cdr3_aa: CASSLYGTPTGEQYF
cdr3_nt: TGTGCCAGCAGCTTATACGGGACCCCCACGGGGGAGCAGTACTTC

d_call: NA
v_call: TRBV5-4
j_call: TRBJ1-4
clone_size: NA
cdr3_aa: CASSLGGGTYEKLFF
cdr3_nt: TGTGCCAGCAGCCTTGGGGGCGGCACGTATGAAAAACTGTTTTTT

d_call: NA
v_call: TRBV4-1
j_call: TRBJ2-1
clone_size: NA
cdr3_aa: CASRKTPSGNNEQFF
cdr3_nt: TGCGCCAGCAGGAAGACTCCGTCGGGGAACAATGAGCAGTTCTTC

d_call: NA
v_call: TRBV12-3/TRBV12-4
j_call: TRBJ1-2
clone_size: NA
cdr3_aa: CASSSYDGYGYTF
cdr3_nt: TGTGCCAGCAGTTCGTACGACGGCTATGGCTACACCTTC

d_call: TRBD2
v_call: TRBV27
j_call: TRBJ2-7
clone_size: NA
cdr3_aa: CASSLAAGVYEQYF
cdr3_nt: TGTGCCAGCAGTTTAGCAGCGGGAGTCTACGAGCAGTACTTC

d_call: TRBD1
v_call: TRBV19
j_call: TRBJ1-1
clone_size: NA
cdr3_aa: CASTPPDRARAEAFF
cdr3_nt: TGTGCCAGTACTCCCCCGGACAGGGCGAGGGCTGAAGCTTTCTTT

d_call: TRBD2
v_call: TRBV5-1
j_call: TRBJ2-1
clone_size: NA
cdr3_aa: CASRLTSGGSYNEQFF
cdr3_nt: TGCGCCAGCAGGCTAACTAGCGGGGGATCCTACAATGAGCAGTTCTTC

d_call: TRBD1
v_call: TRBV28
j_call: TRBJ1-1
clone_size: NA
cdr3_aa: CASSSTGQGREAFF
cdr3_nt: TGTGCCAGCAGTTCAACCGGACAGGGCCGGGAAGCTTTCTTT

d_call: NA
v_call: TRBV11-3
j_call: TRBJ1-1
clone_size: NA
cdr3_aa: CASSLGGVNTEAFF
cdr3_nt: TGTGCCAGCAGCTTAGGGGGTGTGAACACTGAAGCTTTCTTT

d_call: NA
v_call: TRBV6-5
j_call: TRBJ1-2
clone_size: NA
cdr3_aa: CASSPGGHYGYTF
cdr3_nt: TGTGCCAGCAGTCCTGGCGGTCACTATGGCTACACCTTC

d_call: TRBD1
v_call: TRBV5-1
j_call: TRBJ2-7
clone_size: NA
cdr3_aa: CASSLETGFYEQYF
cdr3_nt: TGCGCCAGCAGCCTTGAGACAGGGTTCTACGAGCAGTACTTC